Each of the 29 T cell receptor beta chains below was sequenced from the same sample in a study of Siglec-9 on CD8 T cells in melanoma. The data were produced by immunoSEQ multiplex PCR, yet TCRdb's version contains in-frame clones alone and is incomplete. This table has more than 30,000 clones, around 81% appearing once. The sample comprised Siglec-9- CD8+ T cells sorted from blood. The receptors stem from a human donor in good health.

The chain recombines TRBV27 with TRBJ1-1; tentatively, D is TRBD1 (5 bases). The V end lost 3 bases, the J end lost 0 bases, and 5 bases lay between the germline ends. This CDR3 region has 13 residues. Germline values: CDR1 MNHEY, CDR2 SMNVEV (reference sequence). DNA for the CDR3: TGTGCCAGCAGTTTGACAGTGAACACTGAAGCTTTCTTT. Translated, it gives CASSLTVNTEAFF.

The chain carries TRBV6-1 and TRBJ1-2; the D gene is possibly TRBD1 (5 bases). This CDR3 is built from 14 residues. CDR1 MNHNS and CDR2 SASEGT come from the germline V gene. V gave up 0 bases and J gave up 5 bases, with 10 bases separating them. The CDR3 coding sequence is TGTGCCAGCAGTGAAGCGACAGAAGGGTATGGCTACACCTTC. The encoded protein is CASSEATEGYGYTF.

The chain is built from TRBV28 and TRBJ2-5; tentatively, D is TRBD2 (6 bases). Germline V gives CDR1 MDHEN, CDR2 SYDVKM. The CDR3 has 13 amino acids. The V gene lost 2 bases and the J gene lost 4 bases, with 8 bases spanning the gap. The CDR3 nucleotides are TGTGCCAGCAGTTTAGGGGGACTAGAGACCCAGTACTTC. This codes for CASSLGGLETQYF.

V is TRBV15 and J is TRBJ2-7; 10 bases fit TRBD2. The length of the CDR3 is 17 residues. Trimming took 0 bases from V and 7 from J; bases not matched to a gene: 12. Looked up from germline, CDR1 is LNHNV and CDR2 is YYDKDF (reference sequence). This CDR3 is CATSRDPAGGPLGEQYF. DNA for the CDR3: TGTGCCACCAGCAGAGATCCAGCGGGAGGGCCTTTAGGGGAGCAGTACTTC.

The chain employs TRBV28 and TRBJ2-1; 15 bases map to TRBD2. After removal of 5 bases from V and 9 bases from J, the junction contained 5 bases not matched to a gene. This CDR3 is 15 amino acids long. Germline CDR1 MDHEN, CDR2 SYDVKM. The CDR3 DNA is TGTGCCAGCAGTGATCCGGGACTAGCGGGAGGTGAGCAGTTCTTC. Its translation is CASSDPGLAGGEQFF.

The chain recombines TRBV7-6 with TRBJ2-3; 10 positions agree with TRBD2. The CDR3 is 15 residues long. Germline V gives CDR1 SGHVS, CDR2 FNYEAQ. Trimming took 5 bases from V and 3 from J; bases not matched to a gene: 5. The CDR3 region has the DNA TGTGCCAGCAGCCCAGCGGGGGGGCTGACAGATACGCAGTATTTT. Protein product: CASSPAGGLTDTQYF.

The V and J genes are TRBV5-4 and TRBJ2-3; possible D gene TRBD1, 5 bases. The length of the CDR3 is 15 residues. The germline V gene has CDR1 SGHNT and CDR2 YYREEE (reference sequence). V lost 4 bases and J 0 bases, leaving 12 bases between the germline ends. The CDR3 loop reads CASSIDSSSTDTQYF. The CDR3 coding sequence is TGTGCCAGCAGCATCGACAGTTCTAGCACAGATACGCAGTATTTT.

This chain uses TRBV7-9 with TRBJ1-2; D not resolved. Germline V gene sequence: CDR1 SEHNR, CDR2 FQNEAQ (reference sequence). This CDR3 spans 14 amino acids. V lost 10 bases and J lost 3, with 18 bases in between. The CDR3 DNA follows: TGTGCCACCATAGACCTGAGCGGCGACTATGGCTACACCTTC. Its translation is CATIDLSGDYGYTF.

This clone has only a few counts. The chain employs TRBV5-4 and TRBJ2-2, with 10 bases lining up with TRBD2. The CDR3 loop spans 15 amino acids. CDR1 and CDR2 (germline): SGHNT, YYREEE (reference sequence). V lost 3 bases to trimming and J lost 4 bases; unmatched junction nucleotides: 3. CDR3 region: CASSSTSGFTGELFF. The CDR3 nucleotides read TGTGCCAGCAGCTCGACTAGCGGGTTCACCGGGGAGCTGTTTTTT. Based on the CDR3 plus reference TRBV5-4 and TRBJ2-2, the full variable domain is ETGVTQSPTHLIKTRGQQVTLRCSSQSGHNTVSWYQQALGQGPQFIFQYYREEENGRGNFPPRFSGLQFPNYSSELNVNALELDDSALYLCASSSTSGFTGELFFGEGSRLTVL.

This chain links TRBV7-9 with TRBJ2-7; 11 positions match TRBD2. The V gene's germline CDR1 is SEHNR and CDR2 FQNEAQ (reference sequence). The trim removed 5 bases at V and 6 bases at J, leaving 21 bases unmatched. The CDR3 runs 19 residues. The CDR3 DNA follows: TGTGCCAGCAGCCTCCCAACCCTAGCGGGAGGCCGACTCCTCCTCGAGCAGTACTTC. The encoded protein is CASSLPTLAGGRLLLEQYF.

The rearrangement uses TRBV11-2 and TRBJ2-7, with 9 bases matching TRBD1. The CDR3 covers 16 residues. Germline V gives CDR1 SGHAT, CDR2 FQNNGV. V shed 0 bases, J shed 5 bases, and the junction held 8 bases outside the gene matches. This CDR3 reads CASSLDAGTGNHEQYF. The CDR3 DNA reads as TGTGCCAGCAGCTTAGACGCCGGGACAGGGAATCACGAGCAGTACTTC.

The rearrangement links TRBV7-8 to TRBJ2-2; no firm D call. V was shortened by 3 bases and J by 3 bases, with 14 bases between the two germline ends. The CDR3 covers 16 residues. Looked up from germline, CDR1 is SGHVS and CDR2 is FQNEAQ. The DNA of the CDR3 is TGTGCCAGCAGCTTCTACGGGCCCTGGGACACCGGGGAGCTGTTTTTT. Its protein is CASSFYGPWDTGELFF.

This chain connects TRBV6-1 to TRBJ2-7, with D perhaps matching TRBD2 (5 bases). CDR3 size: 14 residues. Germline V gene lookup returns CDR1 MNHNS and CDR2 SASEGT. V was trimmed by 1 base and J by 3 bases, leaving 10 bases between them. In nucleotides, the CDR3 is TGTGCCAGCAGTGAAGGGCCCGGAGGCTACGAGCAGTACTTC. As protein: CASSEGPGGYEQYF.

This clone was found a few times. This rearrangement joins TRBV7-8 to TRBJ1-1, with D maybe TRBD1 (6 bases). Germline assignment: CDR1 SGHVS and CDR2 FQNEAQ. This CDR3 region has 16 residues. V dropped 2 bases and J dropped 3 bases, with 16 bases sitting between them. This CDR3 reads CASSLQGHLNHTEAFF. CDR3 coding DNA: TGTGCCAGCAGCTTACAGGGACACCTCAACCACACTGAAGCTTTCTTT.

This clone was counted a single time. V usage is TRBV11-1 and J usage is TRBJ1-1; the D gene is possibly TRBD1 (5 bases). V lost 3 bases, J lost 4 bases, and 9 bases lay in between. The CDR3 is made up of 13 amino acids. Per germline, CDR1 SGHAT and CDR2 FQDESV (reference sequence). CDR3 region: CASSFRDGTEAFF. Here the CDR3 DNA reads TGTGCCAGCAGCTTTAGGGACGGCACTGAAGCTTTCTTT.

This clone was observed a few times. The chain links TRBV6-5 to TRBJ1-1; possibly TRBD1 for D (5 bases). CDR1 MNHEY and CDR2 SVGAGI come from the germline V gene. Trimming removed 0 bases from V and 1 base from J, with 6 bases in between. This CDR3 spans 14 amino acids. The CDR3 loop is CASSYSQGNTEAFF. The CDR3 nucleotides read TGTGCCAGCAGTTACTCGCAGGGGAACACTGAAGCTTTCTTT.

The CDR3 DNA is TGTGCCAGCAGTTTATCGTTCACAGGGGGGATGTACGAGCAGTACTTC. It codes for CASSLSFTGGMYEQYF. This rearrangement joins TRBV27 to TRBJ2-7, with 8 bases matching TRBD1. CDR1 MNHEY and CDR2 SMNVEV come from the germline V gene (reference sequence). V shed 0 bases, J shed 4 bases, and the junction held 8 bases outside the gene matches. The length of the CDR3 is 16 residues.

The V call is TRBV28, the J call TRBJ2-3; D possibly corresponds to TRBD2 (5 bases). The ends were cut back, 11 bases at V and 0 bases at J, with 15 bases in the middle. Germline V CDR1 and CDR2: MDHEN, SYDVKM. This CDR3 region has 14 residues. The CDR3 region has the DNA TGTGCCGGCCGAAGAAGCGGCAGCACAGATACGCAGTATTTT. Residues: CAGRRSGSTDTQYF.

The chain uses TRBV29-1 and TRBJ1-2, with TRBD1 matching 8 bases. The CDR3 has 12 residues. Per germline, CDR1 SQVTM and CDR2 ANQGSEA. V dropped 4 bases and J dropped 3; count of bases not matched to a gene: 1. CDR3 in amino acids: CSVVTGDYGYTF. The CDR3 bases are TGCAGCGTTGTGACAGGGGACTATGGCTACACCTTC.

The chain combines TRBV15 with TRBJ2-3; TRBD2 matches 10 bases. The length of the CDR3 is 17 residues. Germline values: CDR1 LNHNV, CDR2 YYDKDF (reference sequence). Germline trimming cut 3 bases from V and 7 bases from J; bases unmatched to any gene: 13. DNA of the CDR3: TGTGCCACCAGCAGGGGGCAGCTAGCGGGAGTAGGGTATACGCAGTATTTT. Translating gives CATSRGQLAGVGYTQYF.

The J gene is TRBJ2-1, the V gene TRBV28, with TRBD2 matching 9 bases. CDR1 and CDR2 from the germline V gene are MDHEN and SYDVKM. The CDR3 loop spans 14 amino acids. Losses at the gene ends were 5 bases for V and 3 bases for J; bases not matched to a gene: 2. The CDR3 coding sequence is TGTGCCAGCAGTGGGCGGGAGGGCTACAATGAGCAGTTCTTC. This encodes CASSGREGYNEQFF.

This chain uses TRBV25-1 with TRBJ1-2, with D maybe TRBD1 (6 bases). The V gene lost 5 bases and the J gene lost 6 bases, with 16 bases spanning the gap. Germline V gives CDR1 MGHDK, CDR2 SYGVNS. The CDR3 has 14 residues. The CDR3 sequence: CASSQAWGGHGYTF. Here the CDR3 DNA reads TGTGCCAGCAGTCAAGCGTGGGGGGGGCATGGCTACACCTTC.

This rearrangement joins TRBV12-5 to TRBJ2-5; a weak D match, TRBD2 (6 bases). Germline values: CDR1 LGHNT, CDR2 FRNRAP. Trimming removed 5 bases from V and 1 base from J, with 11 bases in between. There are 14 residues in the CDR3. The CDR3 DNA reads TGTGCTAGTGGTGACGGGACTGGCCAAGAGACCCAGTACTTC. Protein: CASGDGTGQETQYF. The entire variable domain, with the rest obtained from reference TRBV12-5 and TRBJ2-5, is as follows: DARVTQTPRHKVTEMGQEVTMRCQPILGHNTVFWYRQTMMQGLELLAYFRNRAPLDDSGMPKDRFSAEMPDATLATLKIQPSEPRDSAVYFCASGDGTGQETQYFGPGTRLLVL.

V and J are TRBV11-2 and TRBJ1-4; no clear D gene. CDR1 is SGHAT and CDR2 is FQNNGV in the germline V gene. The CDR3 is 15 amino acids. The V and J ends lost 5 bases and 0 bases respectively, with 10 bases between them. The CDR3 here is CASSQTYSTNEKLFF. The DNA for the CDR3 is TGTGCCAGCAGCCAGACATATTCAACTAATGAAAAACTGTTTTTT.

This clone was detected only once. The genes are TRBV19 and TRBJ2-1, with D unclear. The V gene lost 9 bases and the J gene lost 6 bases, with 12 bases spanning the gap. CDR1 and CDR2 from the germline V gene are LNHDA and SQIVND (reference sequence). The CDR3 extends over 12 amino acids. The CDR3 coding sequence is TGTGCCAGGGTCTCGAAACCCAATGAGCAGTTCTTC. It translates to CARVSKPNEQFF.

The genes are TRBV6-5 and TRBJ1-1; 7 positions match TRBD1. V was pared by 1 base and J by 2 bases, with 4 bases of the junction left unmatched. The CDR3 covers 15 residues. Germline V CDR1 and CDR2: MNHEY, SVGAGI. The CDR3, as DNA: TGTGCCAGCAGTTACTTACAGGGGACAAACACTGAAGCTTTCTTT. Translation: CASSYLQGTNTEAFF.

This clone appeared a single time. The chain uses TRBV29-1 and TRBJ2-7, with TRBD2 as a possible D gene (6 bases). The V and J ends lost 7 bases and 2 bases respectively, with 9 bases between them. The CDR3 is 11 residues long. Germline V gives CDR1 SQVTM, CDR2 ANQGSEA. This CDR3 is CSGGETYEQYF. The CDR3 region has the DNA TGCAGCGGGGGGGAGACCTACGAGCAGTACTTC.

This chain connects TRBV2 to TRBJ1-5, with D tentatively TRBD1 (5 bases). The CDR3 loop spans 17 amino acids. Germline CDR1 reads SNHLY; CDR2 reads FYNNEI. Trimming stripped 5 bases from V and 1 base from J, with 18 bases between. The CDR3 loop is CASSTSGLRESNQPQHF. The CDR3, as DNA: TGTGCCAGCAGTACCTCGGGACTCAGGGAGAGCAATCAGCCCCAGCATTTT.

J is TRBJ2-3 and V is TRBV11-1, with no clear D. The CDR3 covers 12 residues. Germline values: CDR1 SGHAT, CDR2 FQDESV (reference sequence). Trimming removed 5 bases from V and 10 bases from J, with 13 bases in between. The chain's CDR3 is CASSPLSRAQYF. The CDR3, as DNA: TGTGCCAGCAGCCCCTTATCTCGAGCGCAGTATTTT.